Sequencing of this T cell receptor (beta chain) was carried out in a study of beta chain features in type 1 diabetes. There are a few counts of this clone. The antigen is not known. Cell sorting via CD45RO/CCR7/CD25/CD127/CD95/CD27 was performed to obtain CD4+ naive, central memory, regulatory and stem cell-like memory cells. The ends were cut back, 3 bases at V and 0 bases at J, with 13 bases in the middle. There are 15 residues in the CDR3. From germline, CDR1 is SGHRS and CDR2 YFSETQ. Isolated RNA was reverse transcribed in full, so expressed TCRB transcripts were sequenced. TCRdb's table, derived via immunoSEQ multiplex PCR, lists solely in-frame clones and lacks some. The sample yields some 150,000 clones, 13% seen once. Study-wide results and caveats: In all four CD4+ subsets, TCRB CDR3 length was significantly, moderately reduced in type 1 diabetes.

This TCR was recovered from a man younger than 35 with type 1 diabetes. The rearrangement links TRBV5-1 to TRBJ2-7, with a weak D call TRBD1 (5 bases). The sample consisted of central memory CD4+ T cells from blood. This chain's CDR3 is CASSSGHTSSYEQYF. The CDR3 bases are TGCGCCAGCAGCTCCGGACATACGAGCTCCTACGAGCAGTACTTC. Drawing the rest from reference TRBV5-1 and TRBJ2-7, the complete variable domain is KAGVTQTPRYLIKTRGQQVTLSCSPISGHRSVSWYQQTPGQGLQFLFEYFSETQRNKGNFPGRFSGRQFSNSRSEMNVSTLELGDSALYLCASSSGHTSSYEQYFGPGTRLTVT.